These 5 T cell receptor beta chains originate from one sample sequenced in a study of T-cell reconstitution after alpha-beta-depleted transplantation in children. Unique molecular identifiers were built into the TCRbeta library. TCRdb independently ran MiXCR on the PCR reads; one entry per CDR3 protein. The sample has 450,000 to 550,000 distinct CDR3 sequences; approximately 10% are singletons. The sample consisted of PBMCs, mostly from graft donor cells, taken 180 days after TCRalphabeta/CD19-depleted stem cell transplant. These receptor sequences come from a female patient aged 2-10 years who had a stem cell transplant for aplastic anemia, so the T cells may come from the graft donor.

This clonotype came up many times. The rearrangement joins TRBV20-1 to TRBJ1-2; the D gene is possibly TRBD1 (5 bases). Germline V gene sequence: CDR1 DFQATT, CDR2 SNEGSKA (reference sequence). The germline V and J ends were trimmed by 6 bases and 5 bases, with 7 bases remaining between them. CDR3 length: 10 amino acids. For the CDR3, the DNA is TGCAGTGCAGACAGTTATGGCTACACCTTC. It specifies CSADSYGYTF.

The V gene is TRBV29-1, the J gene TRBJ2-7; a weak D match, TRBD1 (5 bases). This CDR3 spans 13 amino acids. V was cut by 4 bases and J by 5 bases, with 15 bases left in between. The germline V gene has CDR1 SQVTM and CDR2 ANQGSEA. CDR3 amino acids: CSVVVVQGNEQYF. CDR3 sequence (DNA): TGCAGCGTTGTGGTGGTTCAGGGTAACGAGCAGTACTTC.

The J gene is TRBJ2-1, the V gene TRBV24-1, with 14 bases identical to TRBD2. The germline V gene encodes CDR1 KGHDR and CDR2 SFDVKD. The CDR3 consists of 18 residues. With 0 bases clipped from V and 11 bases from J, the junction kept 11 bases outside the gene matches. CDR3 bases: TGTGCCACCAGTGATTTGACAGGGCCTGGACTAGCGGGAGGCCAGCAGTTCTTC. It translates to CATSDLTGPGLAGGQQFF.

The genes are TRBV15 and TRBJ2-7; 11 bases agree with TRBD2. The V gene end was trimmed by 3 bases and the J gene end by 4 bases; junction bases not matched to a gene: 5. Looked up from germline, CDR1 is LNHNV and CDR2 is YYDKDF (reference sequence). The CDR3 totals 15 residues. The CDR3 loop is CATSSPGLAAYEQYF. In nucleotides, the CDR3 is TGTGCCACCAGCAGCCCGGGACTAGCGGCTTACGAGCAGTACTTC. Full variable domain (missing parts from reference TRBV15 and TRBJ2-7): DAMVIQNPRYQVTQFGKPVTLSCSQTLNHNVMYWYQQKSSQAPKLLFHYYDKDFNNEADTPDNFQSRRPNTSFCFLDIRSPGLGDTAMYLCATSSPGLAAYEQYFGPGTRLTVT.

The table lists this clonotype with a few counts. This chain connects TRBV7-9 to TRBJ2-2; TRBD1 aligns across 11 bases. Germline V lookup: CDR1 SEHNR, CDR2 FQNEAQ (reference sequence). The V gene end was trimmed by 5 bases and the J gene end by 3 bases; junction bases not matched to a gene: 5. This CDR3 contains 16 residues. CDR3 residues: CASSPRTGGDTGELFF. The CDR3 DNA is TGTGCCAGCAGCCCGCGGACAGGGGGCGACACCGGGGAGCTGTTTTTT.